One sample yielded the 5 T cell receptor beta chains listed below, sequenced in a study of neurological immune-mediated disorders. TCRdb fed the 5' RACE reads into MiXCR, producing one record per CDR3 protein. The table lists about 36,000 distinct CDR3 sequences, around a tenth of them singletons. Sequencing was performed on PBMCs. The receptors originated from a woman aged 25 to 39 with HTLV-1-associated myelopathy (HAM/TSP).

This clonotype has a count of ten or more. V is TRBV6-5 and J is TRBJ2-1, with 9 bases identical to TRBD2. Germline V gives CDR1 MNHEY, CDR2 SVGAGI. With 0 bases clipped from V and 7 bases from J, the junction kept 7 bases outside the gene matches. CDR3 size: 16 residues. The CDR3 bases are TGTGCCAGCAGTTACTCTTTCGCGGGGGGGCCAAATGAGCAGTTCTTC. Translating it yields CASSYSFAGGPNEQFF.

The table lists this clonotype with many counts. The chain joins TRBV5-1 to TRBJ2-1; D gene unclear. Trimming left V 0 bases short and J 3 bases short, with 16 bases between. The CDR3 runs to 17 residues. Germline values: CDR1 SGHRS, CDR2 YFSETQ. The CDR3 bases are TGCGCCAGCAGCTTGGCGCCCCCGGCATCGCGCTACAATGAGCAGTTCTTC. Its translation: CASSLAPPASRYNEQFF.

This clonotype was recorded at least ten times. The V call is TRBV20-1, the J call TRBJ2-7, with 12 nucleotides matching TRBD2. The J segment lost 1 base and the V segment lost 6 bases, leaving 10 bases of the junction unmatched. Germline V gene data show CDR1 as DFQATT and CDR2 as SNEGSKA (reference sequence). CDR3 length: 16 residues. For the CDR3, the DNA is TGCAGTGCGTGGCTAGCGGGGGGGACTGTGTCCTACGAGCAGTACTTC. Its translation is CSAWLAGGTVSYEQYF.

This clonotype qualifies as medium-sized. V usage is TRBV10-2 and J usage is TRBJ1-1, with no clear D. The CDR3 spans 13 residues. The germline V and J ends were trimmed by 1 base and 7 bases, with 10 bases remaining between them. The V gene's germline CDR1 is WSHSY and CDR2 SAAADI. The CDR3 nucleotides read TGCGCCAGCAGTGAGTACGTGACGGATGAAGCTTTCTTT. Amino acids: CASSEYVTDEAFF.

This clonotype was observed at least ten times. The rearrangement joins TRBV12-3 or TRBV12-4 to TRBJ1-2; D unresolved. The CDR3 has 13 amino acids. V was trimmed by 3 bases and J by 7 bases, leaving 12 bases between them. Here the CDR3 DNA reads TGTGCCAGCAGTTTCTTTGGTGGGTCTGGCTACACCTTC. It is translated as CASSFFGGSGYTF.